The following is a T cell receptor beta chain sequence with its context. The entry originates in a study of blood T cell repertoires in COVID-19. Study overall: Acute and convalescent COVID-19 samples came from the United States, Italy and Spain. T cells, B-cell-depleted T cells, or PBMCs provided the cDNA or gDNA that served as material.

As originally analysed: Nucleated cell counts were estimated from reference gene primer amplification. TCRdb's table, derived via immunoSEQ multiplex PCR, lists solely in-frame clones and lacks some. V and J calls and clone size are those listed in that table; D and trimming were worked out from the DNA. The sample holds about 75,000 clones, roughly 90% seen once. Trimming shortened V by 4 bases and J by 0 bases, and 12 bases separated the two germline ends. Looked up from germline, CDR1 is MNHEY and CDR2 is SVGEGT. The CDR3 runs to 15 residues. Sequencing used peripheral blood. This sequence was found in a woman between 50 and 59 years old with acute or convalescent COVID-19. The chain combines TRBV6-2 or TRBV6-3 with TRBJ1-1, with a weak D call TRBD1 (5 bases). The CDR3 bases are TGTGCCAGCAGTTTAGCAACAGGTATGAACACTGAAGCTTTCTTT. Translated: CASSLATGMNTEAFF.